A single sample is the source of the 4 T cell receptor beta chains below, sequenced in a study of post-analysis software for immune sequencing data. Study-wide points: Comparison of patients with controls showed 5 or 6 TRBV segments more frequent in patients, TRBV5-6, TRBV5-1 and TRBV20-1 among them.

These receptors have no known antigen. Tagging with unique molecular identifiers was a feature of the TCR beta cDNA libraries. MiXCR, applied by TCRdb to the PCR reads, yields one record per CDR3 protein. Here the sample spans hundreds of thousands of distinct CDR3 sequences, approximately 30% being singletons. The sequenced material came from blood. Source of these receptors: a girl under 18 with multiple sclerosis.

This chain connects TRBV20-1 to TRBJ2-5; D gene ambiguous. CDR1 is DFQATT, CDR2 SNEGSKA, per germline (reference sequence). CDR3 length: 13 residues. V gave up 5 bases and J gave up 4 bases, with 14 bases separating them. The DNA of the CDR3 is TGCAGTGCTCCCCGGGCCCTTCGAGAGACCCAGTACTTC. This encodes CSAPRALRETQYF.

The chain has TRBV29-1 and TRBJ2-1; TRBD1 aligns across 8 bases. The germline V gene encodes CDR1 SQVTM and CDR2 ANQGSEA. This CDR3 is 15 amino acids long. V shed 0 bases and J 9 bases; nucleotides not matched to a gene: 10. As DNA, the CDR3 is TGCAGCGTTGAAGATCCGACAGGGGCCCCCGGTGAGCAGTTCTTC. This gives the protein CSVEDPTGAPGEQFF.

This clonotype was found a few times. The chain combines TRBV20-1 with TRBJ2-1, with 12 bases that match TRBD2. The ends lost 4 bases at V and 15 bases at J; junction bases unmatched: 16. CDR1 and CDR2 from the germline V gene are DFQATT and SNEGSKA (reference sequence). CDR3 length equals 15 residues. The CDR3 is CSAKAKTSGGLAPFF. In DNA form, the CDR3 reads TGCAGTGCTAAAGCTAAGACTAGCGGGGGCCTAGCCCCGTTCTTC.

Ten or more counts support this clonotype. This CDR3 reads CSVEVGRAEQFF. The DNA for the CDR3 is TGCAGCGTTGAAGTCGGACGCGCTGAGCAGTTCTTC. V gene TRBV29-1 combines with J gene TRBJ2-1; D gene uncertain. CDR3 length: 12 residues. CDR1 and CDR2 (germline): SQVTM, ANQGSEA. The ends were cut back, 1 base at V and 9 bases at J, with 10 bases in the middle.